Listed below are T cell receptor beta chains from one sample, sequenced in a study of radiation and T cells in renal cell carcinoma. Clones were sequenced by immunoSEQ multiplex PCR, and TCRdb holds only the in-frame ones, with some missing. The repertoire holds roughly 100,000 clones, 82% seen once, with around 5.8% in the top ten. The sample in question was blood, obtained from a patient whose treatment included radiotherapy and nephrectomy. The origin of the receptors is a man aged 55-75 years with renal cell carcinoma. Each CDR3 is given with its conserved first and last residue. The D gene is left open where the match is weak.

v_gene	d_gene	CDR3aa
TRBV27	TRBD1	CASSLRGTGVYTF
TRBV7-9	-	CASSLLASYEQYF
TRBV27	-	CASSQFGRDTQYF
TRBV7-2	-	CASSPFPGGNTEAFF
TRBV12-1	-	CASSPEGQGFF
TRBV6-5	-	CASSSVGGGYNEQFF
TRBV25-1	-	CASSAYGANQPQHF
TRBV28	-	CASNFDLALPQDF
TRBV6-1	TRBD1	CASSARQGAGYEQYF
TRBV18	-	CASSQTPHFLTF
TRBV2	TRBD1	CASRDREEQYF
TRBV5-8	TRBD1	CASSSWTGVYNEQFF
TRBV10-2	TRBD2	CASSESWGSGINEQYF
TRBV27	TRBD1	CASSLGTGVGDTQYF
TRBV30	-	CAWTGRGSNQPQHF
TRBV30	-	CAWSVGGLGTGELFF
TRBV4-1	-	CASSQPHSRGIQPQHF
TRBV18	TRBD1	CASSPRAGQGEAQHF
TRBV6-1	-	CASSEKGNTEAFF
TRBV18	TRBD1	CASSRLGQEKADTQYF
TRBV4-1	TRBD1	CASSQDPDRDRVF
TRBV7-2	-	CASSLGTVPFGGYTF
TRBV2	-	CASKPGTSNQPQHF
TRBV5-4	-	CASSFWRANTGELFF
TRBV11-2	-	CASSLVARRGSYEQYF
TRBV6-5	-	CASSYARNTEAFF
TRBV19	-	CASSISRANEQYF
TRBV10-2	-	CASSEFPGVTGELFF
TRBV28	-	CASLVMFKRRFSYEQYF
TRBV2	TRBD1	CASSPGQGLMAGELFF
TRBV6-5	TRBD1	CASRRDRGNGYTF
TRBV5-8	-	CASSLESGTLYTGELFF
TRBV7-2	-	CASSLGPNLQETQYF
TRBV5-5	-	CASSLGVSSYEQYF
TRBV28	TRBD2	CASSLRRLAGADTQYF
TRBV4-1	TRBD2	CASSATPAGGPSRKTQYF
TRBV27	-	CASSLFGPGSEAFF
TRBV29-1	-	CSVEGSPDTQYF
TRBV27	TRBD1	CASTTDRGQVGGEQFF
TRBV4-3	-	CASSQEFTDTQYF
TRBV5-4	TRBD2	CASSSFGTDLAGELFF
TRBV9	TRBD2	CASSNLGGVQETQYF
TRBV6-1	-	CASRMDYLGSGELFF
TRBV15	-	CATSRLGRTNTGELFF
TRBV20-1	-	CSALENEQFF
TRBV7-2	TRBD1	CVSSLGPGQGAGELFF
TRBV30	-	CAWSVGGWRVF
TRBV6-1	-	CASSEASSYNEQFF